The entry that follows covers one T cell receptor (beta chain) sequence. This sample stems from a study of blood T cell repertoires in COVID-19. Turning to the study itself: T cells, B-cell-depleted T cells, or PBMCs supplied cDNA or gDNA.

The CDR3 is made up of 13 amino acids. CDR1 MNHEY and CDR2 SVGAGI come from the germline V gene. The ends lost 6 bases at V and 5 bases at J; junction bases unmatched: 7. Original processing notes: Reference gene primer amplification in the assay estimated nucleated cell counts. Sequencing used immunoSEQ multiplex PCR; TCRdb keeps in-frame clones, though not all of them. D and trimming were read from the DNA, whereas the V and J calls and clone size are those reported in that table. Of roughly 290,000 clones in the sample, about 91% were seen once. The J gene is TRBJ2-7, the V gene TRBV6-5; 7 bases fit TRBD1. Sequencing input: peripheral blood. The TCR was taken from a woman in her sixties with acute or convalescent COVID-19. This chain's CDR3 is CASRLTGNHEQYF. Written as DNA, the CDR3 is TGTGCCAGCAGGCTGACAGGGAACCACGAGCAGTACTTC.